This TCR beta chain was captured in a study of CD8 T cells in ankylosing spondylitis. General study findings and limits: There were earlier reports of some motif variants in reactive arthritis synovial fluid and blood.

One entry per CDR3 protein results from TCRdb running MiXCR on the 5' RACE reads. Among some 140,000 distinct CDR3 sequences listed, just under 7.5% were seen once. V was clipped by 7 bases and J by 2 bases, with 7 bases between them. The CDR3 runs to 12 residues. The germline gives CDR1 SGHAT, CDR2 FQNNGV. This clonotype occurred many times. Antigen specificity is unknown. The sequence was collected from a female donor with ankylosing spondylitis or in good health (not recorded which). This chain connects TRBV11-2 to TRBJ2-3; D gene ambiguous. Sequenced input: blood, either unsorted or a sorted T cell fraction (not recorded which). CDR3: CASTSHTDTQYF. Written as DNA, the CDR3 is TGTGCCAGCACTTCGCACACAGATACGCAGTATTTT.